The rows below give T cell receptor beta chains drawn from one sample of a study of post-analysis software for immune sequencing data. TCRdb re-called the PCR reads through MiXCR, storing one row per CDR3 protein. The data hold fewer than 700,000 distinct CDR3 sequences, with 44% observed a single time. The sequencing sample was made of blood. The receptors shown here come from a girl aged 10 to 17 with multiple sclerosis. The CDR3 runs from the conserved cysteine through the conserved F or W. A D gene is named only where the DNA matches it firmly. Clone size is stated in some rows and not others, as once, few, many or a class when expanded.

CASSRGTGRRNIQYF	TGTGCCAGCAGTCGAGGGACAGGGCGTAGGAACATTCAGTACTTC	TRBJ2-4	TRBD1	TRBV12-3/TRBV12-4	few
CASSVWSGSTDTQYF	TGTGCCAGCAGCGTTTGGAGCGGGAGTACGGATACGCAGTATTTT	TRBJ2-3	TRBD2	TRBV9	NA
CASSVGTSANFADTQYF	TGTGCCAGCAGTGTTGGTACTAGCGCCAACTTCGCAGATACGCAGTATTTT	TRBJ2-3	TRBD2	TRBV2	NA
CASSLEGNYNEQYF	TGTGCCAGCAGCTTGGAGGGAAACTACAATGAGCAGTACTTC	TRBJ2-7	NA	TRBV5-4	once
CASSLSGVGYEQYF	TGTGCCAGCAGCCTGAGCGGGGTGGGGTACGAGCAGTACTTC	TRBJ2-7	TRBD2	TRBV7-9	many
CASSLGSGLTDTQYF	TGTGCCAGCAGCTTGGGCAGCGGGCTCACAGATACGCAGTATTTT	TRBJ2-3	NA	TRBV11-2	NA
CSAGTSTSYEQYF	TGCAGTGCTGGGACTAGTACATCCTACGAGCAGTACTTC	TRBJ2-7	TRBD2	TRBV20-1	few
CASRTSGNLDTQYF	TGTGCCAGCAGGACTAGCGGGAATTTGGATACGCAGTATTTT	TRBJ2-3	TRBD2	TRBV6-2/TRBV6-3	once
CSVGPLAGGPRHEQYF	TGCAGCGTGGGACCTCTTGCGGGAGGGCCTCGTCACGAGCAGTACTTC	TRBJ2-7	TRBD2	TRBV29-1	NA
CASSLAPRGVPRVAQYF	TGTGCCAGCAGCTTAGCCCCCCGGGGGGTACCAAGAGTGGCCCAGTACTTC	TRBJ2-5	TRBD2	TRBV7-8	NA
CASSLVLGGTNYEQYF	TGCGCCAGCAGCTTGGTTCTTGGGGGCACCAACTACGAGCAGTACTTC	TRBJ2-7	NA	TRBV5-1	many
CASSLKASGVSYNEQFF	TGTGCCAGCAGTTTAAAGGCTAGCGGTGTCTCCTACAATGAGCAGTTCTTC	TRBJ2-1	TRBD2	TRBV12-3/TRBV12-4	NA
CASAAGPSGQETQYF	TGCGCCAGCGCGGCGGGGCCTAGCGGCCAAGAGACCCAGTACTTC	TRBJ2-5	TRBD2	TRBV5-1	few
CANREAALHEQYF	TGTGCCAACAGAGAAGCTGCACTGCACGAGCAGTACTTC	TRBJ2-7	NA	TRBV2	few
CSGEWGRSGYTF	TGCAGCGGGGAGTGGGGGAGAAGTGGCTACACCTTC	TRBJ1-2	NA	TRBV29-1	NA
CASSHPAGEDYEQYF	TGTGCCAGCAGCCACCCAGCGGGAGAAGACTACGAGCAGTACTTC	TRBJ2-7	TRBD2	TRBV11-2	NA
CASKPTATAEAFF	TGTGCCAGCAAACCGACAGCTACGGCTGAAGCTTTCTTT	TRBJ1-1	NA	TRBV12-3/TRBV12-4	NA
CASSESLAGGREQFF	TGTGCCAGCAGTGAGAGTCTAGCGGGGGGCCGGGAGCAGTTCTTC	TRBJ2-1	TRBD2	TRBV6-1	NA
CASSLTRTETNYGYTF	TGTGCCAGCAGTTTGACAAGGACGGAAACAAACTATGGCTACACCTTC	TRBJ1-2	NA	TRBV12-3/TRBV12-4	few
CAIRGGVGTEAFF	TGTGCCATAAGAGGAGGAGTGGGGACTGAAGCTTTCTTT	TRBJ1-1	NA	TRBV7-9	NA
CRASEKGQALHF	TGCAGGGCTAGCGAAAAAGGGCAGGCCCTCCACTTT	TRBJ1-6	NA	TRBV20-1	NA
CASTRGSEQPQHF	TGTGCCAGCACTCGGGGGTCGGAACAGCCCCAGCATTTT	TRBJ1-5	NA	TRBV12-3/TRBV12-4	NA
CASSLGGLAGAQETQYF	TGTGCCAGCAGTTTAGGGGGCCTAGCGGGAGCCCAAGAGACCCAGTACTTC	TRBJ2-5	TRBD2	TRBV12-3/TRBV12-4	NA
CSSSLNRYEQYF	TGTTCCAGCAGTTTAAACAGATACGAGCAGTACTTC	TRBJ2-7	NA	TRBV12-3/TRBV12-4	NA
CASSWGQGNEQFF	TGTGCCAGCAGTTGGGGACAGGGGAATGAGCAGTTCTTC	TRBJ2-1	TRBD1	TRBV12-3/TRBV12-4	NA
CASSLSLTGTLEQYF	TGTGCCAGCAGCTTAAGTCTAACAGGGACACTCGAGCAGTACTTC	TRBJ2-7	NA	TRBV7-2	NA
CSVLRSGGQETQYF	TGCAGCGTTCTTCGGTCCGGGGGGCAAGAGACCCAGTACTTC	TRBJ2-5	TRBD2	TRBV29-1	few
CASSPIGREGGQPQHF	TGCGCCAGCAGCCCCATTGGGAGGGAAGGAGGACAGCCCCAGCATTTT	TRBJ1-5	NA	TRBV5-1	NA
CASSLLEWAPLHF	TGTGCCAGCAGTCTTCTCGAGTGGGCACCCCTCCACTTT	TRBJ1-6	NA	TRBV6-4	NA
CSAHTRTPETQYF	TGCAGTGCTCATACTAGGACGCCGGAGACCCAGTACTTC	TRBJ2-5	NA	TRBV20-1	NA
CASSPAGGQDNEQFF	TGTGCCAGCAGCCCAGCGGGGGGGCAAGACAATGAGCAGTTCTTC	TRBJ2-1	TRBD2	TRBV12-3/TRBV12-4	few
CASRTLGGRDEELFF	TGCGCCAGCAGGACCTTGGGGGGGCGAGATGAAGAACTGTTTTTT	TRBJ1-4	NA	TRBV4-1	NA
CASRLRAGLPSSYNEQFF	TGCGCCAGCCGCTTGCGAGCGGGCCTTCCGAGCTCCTACAATGAGCAGTTCTTC	TRBJ2-1	NA	TRBV5-1	few
CASSRGTYEQYF	TGTGCCAGCAGCCGGGGCACGTACGAGCAGTACTTC	TRBJ2-7	NA	TRBV12-3/TRBV12-4	many
CASTMGTSGSLVQYF	TGTGCCAGCACCATGGGGACTAGCGGGAGCCTCGTGCAGTACTTC	TRBJ2-7	TRBD2	TRBV27	NA
CASRTSGGQKGYEQYF	TGTGCCAGCAGGACTAGCGGGGGGCAGAAAGGCTACGAGCAGTACTTC	TRBJ2-7	TRBD2	TRBV6-5	NA
CSVGWVDRNYGYTF	TGCAGCGTCGGATGGGTAGACAGGAACTATGGCTACACCTTC	TRBJ1-2	NA	TRBV29-1	NA
CASSATGTERNEQFF	TGTGCCAGCAGCGCCACCGGGACAGAGAGGAATGAGCAGTTCTTC	TRBJ2-1	TRBD1	TRBV3-1	NA
CASSLTGGGQNIQYF	TGTGCCAGCAGCTTAACGGGAGGAGGTCAAAACATTCAGTACTTC	TRBJ2-4	TRBD2	TRBV7-2	few
CASSSRGPDYNSPLHF	TGTGCCAGCAGCTCCAGGGGGCCGGACTATAATTCACCCCTCCACTTT	TRBJ1-6	TRBD1	TRBV7-2	NA
CASEVEGRSDTQYF	TGTGCCAGCGAGGTGGAGGGGCGCTCGGATACGCAGTATTTT	TRBJ2-3	NA	TRBV12-3/TRBV12-4	NA
CASSLVVANEQFF	TGTGCCAGCAGCTTAGTGGTAGCCAATGAGCAGTTCTTC	TRBJ2-1	NA	TRBV7-2	NA
CATGSRDIQYF	TGTGCCACCGGAAGTAGGGACATTCAGTACTTC	TRBJ2-4	NA	TRBV27	NA
CAWSRGPSYNEQYF	TGTGCCTGGAGTAGGGGGCCCTCCTACAATGAGCAGTACTTC	TRBJ2-7	TRBD1	TRBV30	NA
CSATPEREVVTDTQYF	TGCAGTGCCACCCCCGAACGGGAGGTAGTCACAGATACGCAGTATTTT	TRBJ2-3	TRBD2	TRBV20-1	NA
CASSLAGFGANVLTF	TGTGCCAGCAGCTTAGCGGGCTTTGGGGCCAACGTCCTGACTTTC	TRBJ2-6	NA	TRBV7-2	NA
CAISPGGAEQFF	TGTGCCATCAGCCCAGGGGGCGCTGAGCAGTTCTTC	TRBJ2-1	TRBD1	TRBV10-3	NA